These 17 T cell receptor beta chains share one sample of origin, sequenced in a study of regulatory and conventional T cells in RAG deficiency. The assay was immunoSEQ multiplex PCR, and TCRdb's table has in-frame clones only and misses some. The table records roughly 35,000 clones, around nine tenths of them present only once. These data were likewise used in another study, on regulatory T cells. That publication notes: Primers: 52 TRBV forward and 13 TRBJ reverse.

Sequencing was performed on CD8+ T cells sorted from blood. The receptor source for this set is a human donor in good health.

The chain joins TRBV5-6 to TRBJ1-6, with 10 bases that match TRBD1. The length of the CDR3 is 16 residues. CDR1 and CDR2 (germline): SGHDT, YYEEEE. V was pared by 4 bases and J by 8 bases, with 9 bases of the junction left unmatched. The CDR3 sequence is CASSPLDRGLDSPLHF. Here the CDR3 DNA reads TGTGCCAGCAGCCCCTTAGACAGGGGGCTAGATTCACCCCTCCACTTT.

V gene TRBV9 combines with J gene TRBJ1-3; 8 positions match TRBD1. Germline values: CDR1 SGDLS, CDR2 YYNGEE. CDR3 size: 15 residues. J gave up 4 bases and V 4 bases, and 7 bases lay outside the gene matches. CDR3 region: CASSKKDRAGNTIYF. The CDR3 DNA follows: TGTGCCAGCAGCAAAAAGGACAGGGCAGGAAACACCATATATTTT.

The chain uses TRBV6-4 and TRBJ2-1, with a possible D match to TRBD2 (7 bases). This CDR3 contains 16 residues. Per germline, CDR1 MRHNA and CDR2 SNTAGT. V was trimmed by 7 bases and J by 6 bases, leaving 22 bases between them. As DNA, the CDR3 is TGTGCCAGCACCCCTGAAGCCGGGGGGCAACCCAATGAGCAGTTCTTC. Residues: CASTPEAGGQPNEQFF.

V usage is TRBV9 and J usage is TRBJ2-7; 10 bases fit TRBD1. J gave up 5 bases and V 4 bases, and 6 bases lay outside the gene matches. The CDR3 runs 14 residues. CDR1 SGDLS and CDR2 YYNGEE come from the germline V gene. CDR3 sequence reads: CASSMGQGFDEQYF. Here the CDR3 DNA reads TGTGCCAGCAGCATGGGACAGGGGTTCGACGAGCAGTACTTC. Together with reference TRBV9 and TRBJ2-7, the CDR3 gives the full variable domain: DSGVTQTPKHLITATGQRVTLRCSPRSGDLSVYWYQQSLDQGLQFLIQYYNGEERAKGNILERFSAQQFPDLHSELNLSSLELGDSALYFCASSMGQGFDEQYFGPGTRLTVT.

V and J are TRBV19 and TRBJ1-1; D gene ambiguous. The germline V gene encodes CDR1 LNHDA and CDR2 SQIVND (reference sequence). Trimming cost V 2 bases and J 1 base, with 5 bases left between them. This CDR3 has 13 residues. CDR3 sequence: CASSIMGNTEAFF. DNA for the CDR3: TGTGCCAGTAGTATAATGGGGAACACTGAAGCTTTCTTT.

The chain is built from TRBV29-1 and TRBJ2-3, with D unresolved. The CDR3 covers 12 residues. The germline CDR1 and CDR2 sequences are SQVTM and ANQGSEA. The V and J ends lost 7 bases and 2 bases respectively, with 10 bases between them. The CDR3 protein is CSAALTTDTQYF. In DNA form, the CDR3 reads TGCAGCGCTGCATTGACCACAGATACGCAGTATTTT.

This rearrangement joins TRBV6-5 to TRBJ1-2; no reliable D call. CDR3 length: 11 amino acids. V was trimmed by 6 bases and J by 8 bases, leaving 10 bases between them. Germline CDR1 reads MNHEY; CDR2 reads SVGAGI. The CDR3 nucleotides read TGTGCCAGCAGCAACGCGGGCGGCTACACCTTC. Translated, it gives CASSNAGGYTF.

This sequence joins TRBV4-1 and TRBJ1-1; D may be TRBD1 (6 bases). V was shortened by 4 bases and J by 6 bases, with 18 bases between the two germline ends. Germline V gene data show CDR1 as MGHRA and CDR2 as YSYEKL. The CDR3 extends over 15 amino acids. Written as DNA, the CDR3 is TGCGCCAGCAGCCTCCAGCAGGGGAGGTCCTCTGAAGCTTTCTTT. It specifies CASSLQQGRSSEAFF.

This clone was recorded a few times. The CDR3: CASSLPQGVGSPLHF. The CDR3 coding sequence is TGTGCCAGCAGCTTACCTCAGGGTGTAGGATCACCCCTCCACTTT. The V and J genes are TRBV7-9 and TRBJ1-6; a possible D gene is TRBD1 (5 bases). The germline CDR1 and CDR2 sequences are SEHNR and FQNEAQ (reference sequence). The CDR3 has 15 residues. Trimming removed 2 bases from V and 10 bases from J, with 15 bases in between.

This chain links TRBV29-1 with TRBJ2-1; 7 nucleotides agree with TRBD2. Germline trimming cut 4 bases from V and 8 bases from J; bases unmatched to any gene: 11. The V gene's germline CDR1 is SQVTM and CDR2 ANQGSEA. The CDR3 is 14 residues long. The CDR3 spells CSVVWGGRTYEQFF. Here the CDR3 DNA reads TGCAGCGTTGTGTGGGGCGGGAGAACCTATGAGCAGTTCTTC.

This chain joins TRBV6-5 and TRBJ2-7, with D perhaps matching TRBD1 (7 bases). V was trimmed by 7 bases and J by 3 bases, leaving 10 bases between them. The length of the CDR3 is 12 residues. The germline V gene encodes CDR1 MNHEY and CDR2 SVGAGI. CDR3 residues: CASNRGGYEQYF. CDR3 bases: TGTGCCAGCAACAGGGGAGGCTACGAGCAGTACTTC.

The chain links TRBV7-3 to TRBJ2-7, with D hard to call. Germline V gene lookup returns CDR1 SGHTA and CDR2 FQGTGA. The V end was cut by 3 bases, the J end by 5 bases, with 8 bases between. The CDR3 totals 12 residues. CDR3 loop: CASSFGYHEQYF. In DNA form, the CDR3 reads TGTGCCAGCAGCTTTGGCTACCACGAGCAGTACTTC.

The chain is built from TRBV30 and TRBJ1-1; D remains ambiguous. With 8 bases removed from V and 6 bases from J, the gap between germline ends came to 16 bases. CDR3 length: 12 residues. Germline V gene lookup returns CDR1 GTSNPN and CDR2 SVGIG (reference sequence). CDR3 coding DNA: TGTGCCGCAACAGAAGGGTTGCCTGAAGCTTTCTTT. Its protein product is CAATEGLPEAFF.

V usage is TRBV5-6 and J usage is TRBJ1-5; D is undetermined. This CDR3 has 12 amino acids. V dropped 3 bases and J dropped 5 bases, with 6 bases sitting between them. Looked up from germline, CDR1 is SGHDT and CDR2 is YYEEEE. The CDR3 coding sequence is TGTGCCAGCAGCTCCAGCTATCAGCCCCAGCATTTT. Its protein is CASSSSYQPQHF.

The CDR3 here is CASSLMAGVGDTQYF. CDR3 sequence (DNA): TGTGCCAGCAGCTTAATGGCTGGGGTTGGGGATACGCAGTATTTT. This chain joins TRBV7-3 and TRBJ2-3; D gene unclear. Trimming shortened V by 1 base and J by 6 bases, and 14 bases separated the two germline ends. Germline CDR1 SGHTA, CDR2 FQGTGA. The length of the CDR3 is 15 residues.

This rearrangement joins TRBV27 to TRBJ1-2; 7 positions agree with TRBD1. Germline lookup yields CDR1 MNHEY and CDR2 SMNVEV (reference sequence). The CDR3 totals 13 residues. J gave up 4 bases and V 5 bases, and 4 bases lay outside the gene matches. The CDR3 region is CASSQRTGYGYTF. CDR3 in DNA: TGTGCCAGCAGTCAAAGGACAGGCTATGGCTACACCTTC.

This rearrangement joins TRBV5-4 to TRBJ2-1, with D perhaps matching TRBD1 or TRBD2 (5 bases each). The length of the CDR3 is 14 residues. Germline lookup yields CDR1 SGHNT and CDR2 YYREEE (reference sequence). Trimming removed 3 bases at V and 9 bases at J, with 16 bases between. The DNA for the CDR3 is TGTGCCAGCAGCTCCTGGTGGGGGTCGGGTGAGCAGTTCTTC. The encoded protein is CASSSWWGSGEQFF.